This T cell receptor (beta chain) is drawn from a study of cytomegalovirus exposure and HLA in healthy donors. Study outcomes and limitations: It emerged from a later analysis that several of the most significant clusters appeared to be linked to common viral pathogens. Analyzed later, association rates of TCRs varied across HLA loci, with DRB1 most and HLA-C fewest.

To note about this clone: What it binds is not known.

The junction had 6 bases not matched to a gene; V was cut back by 2 bases and J by 2 bases. From germline, CDR1 is SGHTA and CDR2 FQGNSA. The CDR3 sequence is 15 residues long. A multiplex PCR was run with 60 Vbeta primers and 13 Jbeta primers. The repertoire was sequenced with immunoSEQ multiplex PCR; TCRdb's copy has only in-frame clones and lacks some. This table has about 160,000 clones, 60% to 85% appearing once. Sequenced input: PBMCs. This clonotype was obtained from a woman aged 40-49 years in good health and CMV-seronegative. The V gene is TRBV7-2, the J gene TRBJ2-7; 7 positions match TRBD1. The CDR3 sequence is CASSLSPGQTYEQYF. CDR3 coding DNA: TGTGCCAGCAGCTTATCACCGGGACAGACCTACGAGCAGTACTTC. The full variable domain, completed using reference TRBV7-2 and TRBJ2-7, is GAGVSQSPSNKVTEKGKDVELRCDPISGHTALYWYRQSLGQGLEFLIYFQGNSAPDKSGLPSDRFSAERTGGSVSTLTIQRTQQEDSAVYLCASSLSPGQTYEQYFGPGTRLTVT.